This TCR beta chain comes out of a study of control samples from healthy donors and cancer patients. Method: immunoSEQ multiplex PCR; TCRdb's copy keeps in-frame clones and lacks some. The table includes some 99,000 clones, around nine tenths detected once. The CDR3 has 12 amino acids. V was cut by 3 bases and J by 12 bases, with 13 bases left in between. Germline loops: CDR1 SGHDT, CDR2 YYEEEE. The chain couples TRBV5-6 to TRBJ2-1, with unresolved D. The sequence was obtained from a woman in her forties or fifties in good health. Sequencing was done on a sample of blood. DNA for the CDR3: TGTGCCAGCAGCTGGAACCAGGAAGGGCAGTTCTTC. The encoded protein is CASSWNQEGQFF.